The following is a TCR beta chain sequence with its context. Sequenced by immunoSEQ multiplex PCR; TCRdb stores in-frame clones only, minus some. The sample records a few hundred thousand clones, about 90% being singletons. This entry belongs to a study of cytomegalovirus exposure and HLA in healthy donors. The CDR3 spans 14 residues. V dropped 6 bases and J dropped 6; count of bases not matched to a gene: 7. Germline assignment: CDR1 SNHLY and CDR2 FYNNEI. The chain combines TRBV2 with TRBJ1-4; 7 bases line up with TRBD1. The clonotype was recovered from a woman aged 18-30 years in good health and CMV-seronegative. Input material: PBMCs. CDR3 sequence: CASSATGLDEKLFF. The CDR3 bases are TGTGCCAGCAGCGCGACAGGGTTGGATGAAAAACTGTTTTTT. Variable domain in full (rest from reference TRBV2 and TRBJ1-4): EPEVTQTPSHQVTQMGQEVILRCVPISNHLYFYWYRQILGQKVEFLVSFYNNEISEKSEIFDDQFSVERPDGSNFTLKIRSTKLEDSAMYFCASSATGLDEKLFFGSGTQLSVL.